These 6 T cell receptor beta chains came from one sample sequenced in a study of blood T cell repertoires in COVID-19 (dated by TCRdb to 2018 to 2020). The method behind the library was the immunoSEQ multiplex PCR assay. What TCRdb holds here is the immuneACCESS table cut down to in-frame rearrangements. Part of the clones is not present; checked against another copy, under half of the missing clones reflect an unresolved V gene, and the others are unexplained. Recorded for this sample are some 110,000 clones; roughly 84% of them occurred a single time. The ten largest make up around 3.9% of the sample. Specimen: PBMCs or T cells enriched from blood (not recorded which). These receptors came from a woman in her 30s who had recovered from COVID-19.

V usage is TRBV4-3 and J usage is TRBJ1-3; 7 bases line up with TRBD1. CDR1 is LGHNA, CDR2 YSLEER, per germline. Germline trimming cut 0 bases from V and 0 bases from J; bases unmatched to any gene: 5. The CDR3 extends over 17 amino acids. The CDR3 reads CASSQDWPGGSGNTIYF. CDR3 in DNA: TGCGCCAGCAGCCAAGATTGGCCAGGGGGCTCTGGAAACACCATATATTTT.

The sample holds a few counts of this clone. The chain recombines TRBV5-5 with TRBJ1-1, with a possible D match to TRBD1 (6 bases). The germline V and J ends were trimmed by 3 bases and 3 bases, with 18 bases remaining between them. This CDR3 contains 16 residues. Germline V gene lookup returns CDR1 SGHKS and CDR2 YYEKEE (reference sequence). As DNA, the CDR3 is TGTGCCAGCAGCTCCGACGTTTTAAACAGGGACACTGAAGCTTTCTTT. Its translation: CASSSDVLNRDTEAFF.

The chain combines TRBV7-2 with TRBJ2-7, with D maybe TRBD2 (7 bases). The CDR3 loop spans 14 amino acids. Trimming pared 1 base from V and 4 bases from J, leaving 11 bases between. Per the germline V gene, CDR1 is SGHTA and CDR2 is FQGNSA. The CDR3 is CASSLGGGMYEQYF. In nucleotides, the CDR3 is TGTGCCAGCAGCTTAGGGGGGGGCATGTACGAGCAGTACTTC.

The CDR3 here is CAISERQGGINYGYTF. The CDR3 DNA follows: TGTGCCATCAGTGAGAGACAGGGAGGCATAAACTATGGCTACACCTTC. The chain is built from TRBV10-3 and TRBJ1-2; TRBD1 aligns across 7 bases. The CDR3 length is 16 residues. V trimming: 2 bases; J trimming: 2 bases; junction bases outside the gene matches: 8. Germline CDR1 is ENHRY and CDR2 is SYGVKD.

The V gene is TRBV6-5, the J gene TRBJ1-6, with 7 bases lining up with TRBD1. The germline CDR1 and CDR2 sequences are MNHEY and SVGAGI. This CDR3 has 14 residues. Trimming took 5 bases from V and 7 from J; bases not matched to a gene: 5. CDR3 residues: CASSTPGQNSPLHF. CDR3 DNA sequence: TGTGCCAGCAGTACCCCGGGACAGAATTCACCCCTCCACTTT.

The chain uses TRBV9 and TRBJ1-2, with no clear D. Germline V lookup: CDR1 SGDLS, CDR2 YYNGEE. The CDR3 is made up of 11 amino acids. Trimming left V 3 bases short and J 8 bases short, with 8 bases between. CDR3 sequence: CASSGHRGYTF. The CDR3 coding sequence is TGTGCCAGCAGCGGACATCGGGGCTACACCTTC.